These 15 T cell receptor beta chains originate from one sample sequenced in a study of resident and recirculating memory T cells in vitiligo. The method was immunoSEQ multiplex PCR; TCRdb's version includes in-frame clones alone and lacks a portion of them. The repertoire has roughly 80,000 clones, 92% of them found once; the top ten carry about 5%. Sequencing used blood. The origin of the receptors is a male donor with vitiligo.

The CDR3 bases are TGTGCCAGCTCCGCCACCTACCAGGGGCCTATAGTGGGACAGGGAGGTCGCGAGCAGTACTTC. It specifies CASSATYQGPIVGQGGREQYF. This chain connects TRBV18 to TRBJ2-7; 9 nucleotides agree with TRBD1. Germline V gives CDR1 KGHSH, CDR2 LQKENI. The V and J ends lost 6 bases and 6 bases, in that order; junction bases with no gene match: 30. The CDR3 totals 21 residues.

The chain has TRBV27 and TRBJ2-2, with D perhaps matching TRBD2 (7 bases). CDR3 length: 16 residues. CDR1 and CDR2 (germline): MNHEY, SMNVEV (reference sequence). Trimming pared 6 bases from V and 2 bases from J, leaving 16 bases between. CDR3 nucleotides: TGTGCCAGCAGCCCTTGGGGGGGGACAAACACCGGGGAGCTGTTTTTT. Translated, it gives CASSPWGGTNTGELFF.

The J gene is TRBJ2-1, the V gene TRBV7-3; TRBD2 might be the D (6 bases). The CDR3 runs 15 residues. CDR1 SGHTA and CDR2 FQGTGA come from the germline V gene. V was cut by 5 bases and J by 7 bases, with 18 bases left in between. The CDR3 nucleotides read TGTGCCAGCAGCCCCACGTCGGGAGAGGAAAATGAGCAGTTCTTC. Encoded protein: CASSPTSGEENEQFF.

The genes are TRBV28 and TRBJ1-1; 9 bases fit TRBD1. Germline-derived CDR1 and CDR2 are MDHEN and SYDVKM. CDR3 size: 13 residues. With V trimmed by 3 bases and J by 8 bases, 4 bases remained unmatched. The CDR3 region is CASSFGDRVEAFF. The DNA of the CDR3 is TGTGCCAGCAGTTTTGGGGACAGGGTAGAAGCTTTCTTT.

The chain carries TRBV7-9 and TRBJ1-1, with D maybe TRBD1 (5 bases). Trimming shortened V by 7 bases and J by 1 base, and 13 bases separated the two germline ends. Germline CDR1 reads SEHNR; CDR2 reads FQNEAQ (reference sequence). The length of the CDR3 is 14 residues. CDR3 DNA: TGTGCCAGCACCCAGACAGAATCGAACACTGAAGCTTTCTTT. This codes for CASTQTESNTEAFF.

V and J are TRBV6-5 and TRBJ2-1, with 9 bases lining up with TRBD2. Germline CDR1 reads MNHEY; CDR2 reads SVGAGI. Trimming removed 2 bases from V and 9 bases from J; junction bases left unmatched: 8. The CDR3 has 15 residues. CDR3 sequence (DNA): TGTGCCAGCAGTTACGTGTCTAGCGGGAATGGTGAGCAGTTCTTC. Translation gives CASSYVSSGNGEQFF.

The rearrangement uses TRBV7-2 and TRBJ2-7; 11 bases agree with TRBD1. Trimming took 4 bases from V and 3 from J; bases not matched to a gene: 2. Germline values: CDR1 SGHTA, CDR2 FQGNSA. CDR3 length equals 14 residues. The CDR3 is CASSWTGGHYEQYF. CDR3 coding DNA: TGTGCCAGCAGCTGGACAGGGGGCCACTACGAGCAGTACTTC.

The rearrangement uses TRBV5-1 and TRBJ2-1; perhaps TRBD2 as D (6 bases). Germline CDR1 SGHRS, CDR2 YFSETQ. V shed 0 bases and J shed 0 bases, with 10 bases lying between them. The CDR3 consists of 16 residues. The CDR3 is CASSLVGSGSYNEQFF. In DNA form, the CDR3 reads TGCGCCAGCAGCTTGGTGGGTAGCGGCTCCTACAATGAGCAGTTCTTC.

This sequence joins TRBV15 and TRBJ2-6; 7 nucleotides match TRBD1. The ends lost 0 bases at V and 4 bases at J; junction bases unmatched: 6. This CDR3 region has 17 residues. CDR1 LNHNV and CDR2 YYDKDF come from the germline V gene (reference sequence). The CDR3, as DNA: TGTGCCACCAGCAGAGAAGGGGGCGCGGCGGGGGCCAACGTCCTGACTTTC. Encoded protein: CATSREGGAAGANVLTF. The whole variable domain, filled in from reference TRBV15 and TRBJ2-6, reads DAMVIQNPRYQVTQFGKPVTLSCSQTLNHNVMYWYQQKSSQAPKLLFHYYDKDFNNEADTPDNFQSRRPNTSFCFLDIRSPGLGDTAMYLCATSREGGAAGANVLTFGAGSRLTVL.

V and J are TRBV7-9 and TRBJ1-2; 7 positions match TRBD1. Unmatched junction bases numbered 2, after V lost 5 bases and J lost 2 bases. In germline, CDR1 is SEHNR, CDR2 FQNEAQ (reference sequence). The length of the CDR3 is 13 residues. CDR3 sequence reads: CASSAGQNYGYTF. DNA of the CDR3: TGTGCCAGCAGCGCGGGACAGAACTATGGCTACACCTTC.

V is TRBV5-1 and J is TRBJ2-7; the D gene is possibly TRBD1 (6 bases). The CDR3 consists of 14 residues. Germline CDR1 reads SGHRS; CDR2 reads YFSETQ. The V gene lost 0 bases and the J gene lost 3 bases, with 10 bases spanning the gap. The CDR3 sequence is CASSLVDRGYEQYF. In DNA, the CDR3 is TGCGCCAGCAGCTTGGTGGACAGAGGCTACGAGCAGTACTTC.

This rearrangement joins TRBV4-3 to TRBJ2-5, with 11 bases matching TRBD2. Germline V CDR1 and CDR2: LGHNA, YSLEER. Trimming at V came to 5 bases and at J to 5 bases, leaving 16 bases not matched to a gene. The CDR3 extends over 18 amino acids. In DNA, the CDR3 is TGCGCCAGCAGCTCAGGCCAGACTAGCGGGATAGGTTTGGAGACCCAGTACTTC. Its protein product is CASSSGQTSGIGLETQYF.

The V call is TRBV19, the J call TRBJ1-2; D unresolved. Looked up from germline, CDR1 is LNHDA and CDR2 is SQIVND (reference sequence). This CDR3 region has 11 residues. V was trimmed by 10 bases and J by 5 bases, leaving 11 bases between them. This CDR3 reads CATFGGYGYTF. The DNA of the CDR3 is TGTGCCACCTTTGGCGGGTATGGCTACACCTTC.

The J gene is TRBJ2-1, the V gene TRBV7-9, with D perhaps matching TRBD2 (6 bases). V shed 5 bases and J shed 7 bases, with 9 bases lying between them. This CDR3 has 12 residues. The germline gives CDR1 SEHNR, CDR2 FQNEAQ (reference sequence). The CDR3: CASSMEGNEQFF. Written as DNA, the CDR3 is TGTGCCAGCAGCATGGAGGGGAATGAGCAGTTCTTC.

The chain couples TRBV6-1 to TRBJ2-6; tentatively, D is TRBD2 (5 bases). CDR3 length equals 15 residues. The V end was cut by 7 bases, the J end by 0 bases, with 10 bases between. Germline-derived CDR1 and CDR2 are MNHNS and SASEGT. Written as DNA, the CDR3 is TGTGCCAGCACCGAGCGGTACTCTGGGGCCAACGTCCTGACTTTC. This translates into CASTERYSGANVLTF.